Following are 21 T cell receptor beta chains from one sample sequenced in a study of blood T cell repertoires in COVID-19. Generated by immunoSEQ multiplex PCR, the TCRdb table keeps only in-frame clones and is missing some. The data contain hundreds of thousands of clones, 75% to 90% of them singletons. Sequencing was done on a sample of PBMCs or T cells enriched from blood (not recorded which). These receptor sequences come from a woman aged 45-60 years who had recovered from COVID-19.

This chain uses TRBV29-1 with TRBJ1-1, with 8 positions matching TRBD1. V was clipped by 7 bases and J by 14 bases; unmatched bases: 9. Germline CDR1 and CDR2: SQVTM and ANQGSEA. The CDR3 extends over 10 amino acids. The CDR3 region has the DNA TGCAGCGACGACCAGGGGGCTGGATTCTTT. It encodes CSDDQGAGFF.

CDR3 DNA sequence: TGTGCCAGCAGCTTTCCGTGGAGGAACACTGAAGCTTTCTTT. This sequence encodes CASSFPWRNTEAFF. The chain couples TRBV5-6 to TRBJ1-1; D gene ambiguous. Trimming took 2 bases from V and 1 from J, leaving 9 bases between them. The germline gives CDR1 SGHDT, CDR2 YYEEEE. The CDR3 covers 14 residues.

This rearrangement joins TRBV10-1 to TRBJ2-7; 12 nucleotides line up with TRBD2. Germline CDR1 WNHNN, CDR2 SYGVQD (reference sequence). V shed 0 bases, J shed 12 bases, and the junction held 36 bases outside the gene matches. The CDR3 consists of 24 residues. The CDR3 loop reads CASSESNLAGGIQMVLSSKLGWYF. CDR3 bases: TGCGCCAGCAGTGAGTCGAATCTAGCGGGGGGGATACAAATGGTTCTGAGCAGTAAACTGGGGTGGTACTTC.

This clone was recorded a few times. CDR3 loop: CASAPTGAHEQYF. In nucleotides, the CDR3 is TGTGCCAGCGCCCCGACAGGGGCACACGAGCAGTACTTC. The chain employs TRBV3-1 (or the pseudogene TRBV3-2) and TRBJ2-7; TRBD1 matches at 8 bases. The CDR3 covers 13 residues. Trimming removed 8 bases from V and 5 bases from J; junction bases left unmatched: 8. The V gene's germline CDR1 is LGHDT and CDR2 YNNKEL (reference sequence).

V is TRBV29-1 and J is TRBJ1-2; the D is unclear. The CDR3 is 9 amino acids. CDR1 and CDR2 from the germline V gene are SQVTM and ANQGSEA. The chain's CDR3 is CSGRHGYTF. CDR3 sequence (DNA): TGCAGTGGGCGCCATGGCTACACCTTC. The whole variable domain, filled in from reference TRBV29-1 and TRBJ1-2, reads SAVISQKPSRDICQRGTSLTIQCQVDSQVTMMFWYRQQPGQSLTLIATANQGSEATYESGFVIDKFPISRPNLTFSTLTVSNMSPEDSSIYLCSGRHGYTFGSGTRLTVV.

There are a few counts of this clone. CDR3 in DNA: TGTGCCAGCAGTGAGGGTAGCGGGCCCTACGAGCAGTACTTC. Translating it yields CASSEGSGPYEQYF. The chain joins TRBV6-1 to TRBJ2-7; 7 nucleotides line up with TRBD2. The CDR3 length is 14 residues. Germline V gene sequence: CDR1 MNHNS, CDR2 SASEGT. V was pared by 3 bases and J by 2 bases, with 4 bases of the junction left unmatched.

This chain uses TRBV6-2 or TRBV6-3 with TRBJ1-2; tentatively, D is TRBD1 (5 bases). This CDR3 spans 13 amino acids. CDR1 MNHEY and CDR2 SVGEGT come from the germline V gene. V was clipped by 7 bases and J by 7 bases, with 16 bases between them. The CDR3 coding sequence is TGTGCCAGCACCCCGTGGGGGGTGGCTGGCTACACCTTC. Its translation is CASTPWGVAGYTF.

The chain carries TRBV27 and TRBJ1-1; weak D call: TRBD1 (6 bases). V was trimmed by 3 bases and J by 4 bases, leaving 12 bases between them. The germline V gene encodes CDR1 MNHEY and CDR2 SMNVEV (reference sequence). The CDR3 has 14 amino acids. CDR3 bases: TGTGCCAGCAGTTTTCACAGGGAGGGCACTGAAGCTTTCTTT. The encoded protein is CASSFHREGTEAFF.

The V gene is TRBV18, the J gene TRBJ1-4; D is undetermined. The CDR3 has 14 amino acids. Trimming cost V 1 base and J 5 bases, with 8 bases left between them. Looked up from germline, CDR1 is KGHSH and CDR2 is LQKENI. The CDR3 loop reads CASSPLTPNEKLFF. As DNA, the CDR3 is TGTGCCAGCTCACCACTGACACCGAATGAAAAACTGTTTTTT.

CDR3 coding DNA: TGTGCCAGCACCCACCTAGCCACCGGGGAGCTGTTTTTT. This sequence encodes CASTHLATGELFF. The chain joins TRBV25-1 to TRBJ2-2; D is perhaps TRBD2 (5 bases). V lost 7 bases and J 4 bases, leaving 10 bases between the germline ends. Germline-derived CDR1 and CDR2 are MGHDK and SYGVNS. This CDR3 comprises 13 residues.

This rearrangement joins TRBV21-1 to TRBJ1-5. TRBV21-1 is labeled a pseudogene. The CDR3 contains 16 residues. As DNA, the CDR3 is TGTGCCAGCAGCAGATCGGCGGGGGTTAGCAATCAGCCCCAGCATTTT. This gives the protein CASSRSAGVSNQPQHF.

In this sample, this clone turned up a few times. The gene calls are TRBV3-1 (or the pseudogene TRBV3-2) and TRBJ1-2; 7 nucleotides agree with TRBD1. V lost 1 base to trimming and J lost 0 bases; unmatched junction nucleotides: 2. The germline gives CDR1 LGHDT, CDR2 YNNKEL (reference sequence). This CDR3 comprises 15 residues. The CDR3 loop is CASSQATGANYGYTF. CDR3 bases: TGTGCCAGCAGCCAAGCCACAGGGGCTAACTATGGCTACACCTTC.

This rearrangement joins TRBV10-3 to TRBJ2-1; 12 nucleotides agree with TRBD2. The CDR3 length is 14 residues. J was trimmed by 6 bases and V by 10 bases; bases with no gene match: 7. Germline CDR1 ENHRY, CDR2 SYGVKD. The CDR3 spells CATQLAGGLNEQFF. The DNA for the CDR3 is TGTGCCACCCAACTAGCGGGGGGCCTCAATGAGCAGTTCTTC.

V is TRBV29-1 and J is TRBJ1-2; perhaps TRBD1 as D (5 bases). Per the germline V gene, CDR1 is SQVTM and CDR2 is ANQGSEA. This CDR3 has 12 amino acids. Trimming pared 2 bases from V and 8 bases from J, leaving 12 bases between. CDR3 coding DNA: TGCAGCGTTGAATCGGGGGGTTTGGGCTACACCTTC. As protein: CSVESGGLGYTF.

This chain joins TRBV5-5 and TRBJ1-2; TRBD1 matches at 10 bases. Trimming removed 1 base from V and 3 bases from J; junction bases left unmatched: 15. The V gene's germline CDR1 is SGHKS and CDR2 YYEKEE (reference sequence). The length of the CDR3 is 19 residues. The CDR3 loop is CASSLHGTGVSPGDYGYTF. CDR3 DNA sequence: TGTGCCAGCAGCTTGCACGGGACAGGGGTTAGCCCTGGAGACTATGGCTACACCTTC.

The chain has TRBV5-5 and TRBJ2-1, with D possibly TRBD1 on 5 matching bases. Trimming removed 0 bases from V and 8 bases from J, with 9 bases in between. Germline V lookup: CDR1 SGHKS, CDR2 YYEKEE (reference sequence). The CDR3 is 13 residues long. The CDR3 is CASSLAAGYEQFF. The CDR3 DNA sequence: TGTGCCAGCAGCTTGGCCGCAGGGTATGAGCAGTTCTTC.

V and J are TRBV3-1 (or the pseudogene TRBV3-2) and TRBJ2-7, with D unresolved. This CDR3 is built from 12 residues. Germline values: CDR1 LGHDT, CDR2 YNNKEL (reference sequence). Trimming took off 1 base at V and 8 bases at J, with 9 bases between the two ends. CDR3 amino acids: CASSQAELKQYF. Written as DNA, the CDR3 is TGTGCCAGCAGCCAAGCCGAGTTGAAGCAGTACTTC.

The chain couples TRBV10-1 to TRBJ1-1; 9 bases agree with TRBD1. The CDR3 totals 15 residues. Trimming took 6 bases from V and 4 from J; bases not matched to a gene: 9. CDR1 is WNHNN and CDR2 is SYGVQD in the germline V gene (reference sequence). The CDR3 reads CASSPGTGYGTEAFF. Here the CDR3 DNA reads TGCGCCAGCAGCCCCGGGACAGGGTACGGCACTGAAGCTTTCTTT.

The rearrangement links TRBV6-5 to TRBJ1-2; D is unresolved. Trimming removed 0 bases from V and 6 bases from J, with 14 bases in between. Germline CDR1 reads MNHEY; CDR2 reads SVGAGI. There are 15 residues in the CDR3. Here the CDR3 DNA reads TGTGCCAGCAGTTACTCGGGCAGCGGCCTTGATGGCTACACCTTC. It yields the protein CASSYSGSGLDGYTF.

This clone was seen just once. The rearrangement joins TRBV2 to TRBJ2-1; 13 positions match TRBD2. The CDR3 spans 17 residues. Germline loops: CDR1 SNHLY, CDR2 FYNNEI. The trim removed 4 bases at V and 3 bases at J, leaving 6 bases unmatched. The CDR3 bases are TGTGCCAGCAGTGCAAGGACTAGCGGGAGAAACTACAATGAGCAGTTCTTC. Residues: CASSARTSGRNYNEQFF.

V and J are TRBV18 and TRBJ1-1; D possibly corresponds to TRBD1 (5 bases). The length of the CDR3 is 14 residues. V dropped 3 bases and J dropped 3 bases, with 11 bases sitting between them. Germline lookup yields CDR1 KGHSH and CDR2 LQKENI. As DNA, the CDR3 is TGTGCCAGCTCACCCAACCAGGGTGACACTGAAGCTTTCTTT. Translated, it gives CASSPNQGDTEAFF.